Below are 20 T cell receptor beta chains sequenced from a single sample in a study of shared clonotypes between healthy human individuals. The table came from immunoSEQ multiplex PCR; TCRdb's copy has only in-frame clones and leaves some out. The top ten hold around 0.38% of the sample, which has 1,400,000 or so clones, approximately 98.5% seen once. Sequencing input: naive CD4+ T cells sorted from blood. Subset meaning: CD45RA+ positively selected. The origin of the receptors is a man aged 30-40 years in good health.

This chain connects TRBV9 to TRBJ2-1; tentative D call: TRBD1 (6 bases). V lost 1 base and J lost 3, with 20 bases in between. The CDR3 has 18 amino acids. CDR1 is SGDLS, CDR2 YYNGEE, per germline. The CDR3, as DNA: TGTGCCAGCAGCGTATCCCCAAACAGGGAAATGGTCTACAATGAGCAGTTCTTC. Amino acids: CASSVSPNREMVYNEQFF.

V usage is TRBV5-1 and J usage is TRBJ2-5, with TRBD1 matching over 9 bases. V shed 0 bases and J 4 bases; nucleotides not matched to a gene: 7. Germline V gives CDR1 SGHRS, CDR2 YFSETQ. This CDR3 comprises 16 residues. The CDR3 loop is CASSLGDRAPIETQYF. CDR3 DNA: TGCGCCAGCAGCTTGGGGGACAGGGCCCCCATAGAGACCCAGTACTTC.

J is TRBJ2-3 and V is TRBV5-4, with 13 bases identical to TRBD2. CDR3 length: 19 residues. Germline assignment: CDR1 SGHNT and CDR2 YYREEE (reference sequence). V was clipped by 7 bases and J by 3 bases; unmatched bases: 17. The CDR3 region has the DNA TGTGCCAGCGCCAAGACGCGGACTAGCGGGAGATTTAGAACAGATACGCAGTATTTT. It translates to CASAKTRTSGRFRTDTQYF.

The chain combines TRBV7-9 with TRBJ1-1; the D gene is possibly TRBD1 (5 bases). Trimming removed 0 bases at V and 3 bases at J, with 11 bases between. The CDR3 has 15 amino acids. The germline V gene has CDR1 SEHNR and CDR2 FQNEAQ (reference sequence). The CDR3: CASSLAWGGDTEAFF. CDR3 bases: TGTGCCAGCAGCTTAGCGTGGGGAGGGGACACTGAAGCTTTCTTT.

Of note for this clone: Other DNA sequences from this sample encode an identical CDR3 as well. The CDR3 loop is CASSEGLNQPQHF. As DNA, the CDR3 is TGCGCCAGCAGTGAAGGTCTCAATCAGCCCCAGCATTTT. This chain uses TRBV10-1 with TRBJ1-5, with D uncertain. The V gene's germline CDR1 is WNHNN and CDR2 SYGVQD (reference sequence). V lost 3 bases and J 3 bases, leaving 6 bases between the germline ends. The CDR3 loop spans 13 amino acids.

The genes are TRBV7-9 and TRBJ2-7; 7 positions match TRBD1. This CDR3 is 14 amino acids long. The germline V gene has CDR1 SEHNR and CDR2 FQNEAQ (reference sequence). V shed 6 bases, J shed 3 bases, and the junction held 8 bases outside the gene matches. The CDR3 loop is CASSGTGTVYEQYF. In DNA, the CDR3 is TGTGCCAGCAGTGGAACCGGGACAGTCTACGAGCAGTACTTC.

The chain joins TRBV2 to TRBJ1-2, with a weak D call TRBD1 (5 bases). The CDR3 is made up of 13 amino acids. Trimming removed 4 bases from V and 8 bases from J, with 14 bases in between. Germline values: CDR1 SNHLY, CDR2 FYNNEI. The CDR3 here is CASSGRGIAGYTF. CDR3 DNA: TGTGCCAGCAGTGGAAGGGGAATAGCGGGCTACACCTTC.

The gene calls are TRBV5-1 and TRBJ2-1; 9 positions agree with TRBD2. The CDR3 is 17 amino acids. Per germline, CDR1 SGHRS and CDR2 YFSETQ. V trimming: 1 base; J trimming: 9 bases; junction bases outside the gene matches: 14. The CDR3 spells CASSLLIAGDRVGEQFF. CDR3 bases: TGCGCCAGCAGCTTGCTGATAGCGGGAGACCGAGTGGGTGAGCAGTTCTTC.

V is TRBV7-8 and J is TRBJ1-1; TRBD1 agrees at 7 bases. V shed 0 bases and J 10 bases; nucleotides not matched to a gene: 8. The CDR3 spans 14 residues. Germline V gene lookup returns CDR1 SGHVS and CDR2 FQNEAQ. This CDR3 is CASSLALSAGGAFF. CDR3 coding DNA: TGTGCCAGCAGCTTAGCGCTTTCGGCAGGGGGAGCTTTCTTT.

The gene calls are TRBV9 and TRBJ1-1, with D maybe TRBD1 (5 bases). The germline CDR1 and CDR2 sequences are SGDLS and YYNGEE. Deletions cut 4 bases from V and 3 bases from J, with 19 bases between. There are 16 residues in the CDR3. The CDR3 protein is CASSHTMDKPHTEAFF. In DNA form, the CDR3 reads TGTGCCAGCAGCCATACAATGGACAAGCCACACACTGAAGCTTTCTTT. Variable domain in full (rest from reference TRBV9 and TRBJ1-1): DSGVTQTPKHLITATGQRVTLRCSPRSGDLSVYWYQQSLDQGLQFLIQYYNGEERAKGNILERFSAQQFPDLHSELNLSSLELGDSALYFCASSHTMDKPHTEAFFGQGTRLTVV.

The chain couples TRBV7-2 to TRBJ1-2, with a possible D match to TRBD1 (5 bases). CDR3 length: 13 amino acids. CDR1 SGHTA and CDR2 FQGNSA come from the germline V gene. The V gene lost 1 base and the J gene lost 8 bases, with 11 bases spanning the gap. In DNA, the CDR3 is TGTGCCAGCAGCTTAGGAGGGGACCTAGGCTACACCTTC. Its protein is CASSLGGDLGYTF.

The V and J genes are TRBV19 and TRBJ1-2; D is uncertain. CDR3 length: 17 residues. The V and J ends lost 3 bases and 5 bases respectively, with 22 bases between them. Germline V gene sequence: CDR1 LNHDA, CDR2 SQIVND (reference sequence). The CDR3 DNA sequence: TGTGCCAGTAGTATCCCTGGGAGCACCGCACGGGGTTATGGCTACACCTTC. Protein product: CASSIPGSTARGYGYTF. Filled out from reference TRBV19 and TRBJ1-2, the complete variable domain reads DGGITQSPKYLFRKEGQNVTLSCEQNLNHDAMYWYRQDPGQGLRLIYYSQIVNDFQKGDIAEGYSVSREKKESFPLTVTSAQKNPTAFYLCASSIPGSTARGYGYTFGSGTRLTVV.

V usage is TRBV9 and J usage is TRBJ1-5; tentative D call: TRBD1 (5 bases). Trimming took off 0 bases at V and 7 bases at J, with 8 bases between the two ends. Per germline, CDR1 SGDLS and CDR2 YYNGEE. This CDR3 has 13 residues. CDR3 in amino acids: CASSVAGEQPQHF. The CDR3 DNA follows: TGTGCCAGCAGCGTAGCGGGGGAACAGCCCCAGCATTTT.

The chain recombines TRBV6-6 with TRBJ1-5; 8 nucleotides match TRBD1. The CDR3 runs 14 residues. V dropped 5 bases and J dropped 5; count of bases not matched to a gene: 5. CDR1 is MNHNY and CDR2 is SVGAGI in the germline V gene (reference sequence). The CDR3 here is CASSRSQGDQPQHF. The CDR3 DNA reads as TGTGCCAGCAGTCGTTCACAGGGGGATCAGCCCCAGCATTTT.

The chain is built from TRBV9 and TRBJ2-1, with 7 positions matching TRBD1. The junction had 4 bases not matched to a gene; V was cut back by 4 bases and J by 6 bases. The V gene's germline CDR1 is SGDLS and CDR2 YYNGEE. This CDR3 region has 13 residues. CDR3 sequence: CASSLTGVNEQFF. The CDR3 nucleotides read TGTGCCAGCAGCCTCACAGGGGTCAATGAGCAGTTCTTC.

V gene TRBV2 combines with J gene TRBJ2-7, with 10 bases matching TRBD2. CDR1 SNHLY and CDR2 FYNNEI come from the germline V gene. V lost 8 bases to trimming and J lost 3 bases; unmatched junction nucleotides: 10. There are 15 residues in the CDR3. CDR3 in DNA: TGTGCCAGCCAAATTCCCAGCGGGAGGGTCTACGAGCAGTACTTC. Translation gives CASQIPSGRVYEQYF.

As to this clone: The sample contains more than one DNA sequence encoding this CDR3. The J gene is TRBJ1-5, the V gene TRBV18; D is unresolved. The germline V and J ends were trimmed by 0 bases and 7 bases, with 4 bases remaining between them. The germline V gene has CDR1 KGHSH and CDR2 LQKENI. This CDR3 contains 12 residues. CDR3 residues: CASSPPGQPQHF. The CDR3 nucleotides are TGTGCCAGCTCACCACCGGGGCAGCCCCAGCATTTT.

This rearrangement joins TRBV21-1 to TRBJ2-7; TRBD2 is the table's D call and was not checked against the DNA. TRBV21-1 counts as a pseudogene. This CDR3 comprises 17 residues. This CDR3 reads CASSKEVAVILPYEQYF. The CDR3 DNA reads TGTGCCAGCAGCAAAGAAGTAGCGGTTATCCTCCCATACGAGCAGTACTTC.

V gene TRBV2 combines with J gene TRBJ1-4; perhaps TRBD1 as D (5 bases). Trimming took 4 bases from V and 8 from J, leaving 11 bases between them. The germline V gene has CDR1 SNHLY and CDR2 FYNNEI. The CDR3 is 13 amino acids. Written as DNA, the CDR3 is TGTGCCAGCAGTGGGAACTCAGGGGAAAAACTGTTTTTT. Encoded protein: CASSGNSGEKLFF.

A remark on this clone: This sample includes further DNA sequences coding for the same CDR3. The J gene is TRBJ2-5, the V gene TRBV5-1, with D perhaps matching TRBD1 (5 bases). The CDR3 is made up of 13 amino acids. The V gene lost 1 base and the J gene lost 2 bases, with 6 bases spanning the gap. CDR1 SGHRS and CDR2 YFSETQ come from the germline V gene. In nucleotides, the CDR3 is TGCGCCAGCAGCTTGCAGGGTCAAGAGACCCAGTACTTC. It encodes CASSLQGQETQYF.